These 15 T cell receptor beta chains came from one sample sequenced in a study of blood T cell repertoires in COVID-19. Sequencing used immunoSEQ multiplex PCR; TCRdb keeps in-frame clones, though not all of them. In the table there are about 360,000 clones, approximately 86% of which are singletons. Sequenced sample: peripheral blood. Receptor source: a human donor in a cohort sampled during active COVID-19.

V and J are TRBV19 and TRBJ1-2; 9 bases are a match to TRBD1. This CDR3 contains 16 residues. Germline V gene sequence: CDR1 LNHDA, CDR2 SQIVND (reference sequence). J was trimmed by 4 bases and V by 6 bases; bases with no gene match: 12. CDR3 region: CASSMPGDRASYGYTF. In nucleotides, the CDR3 is TGTGCCAGTAGCATGCCAGGGGACAGGGCATCCTATGGCTACACCTTC.

The chain employs TRBV23-1 and TRBJ1-1; 8 bases are a match to TRBD1. TRBV23-1 is designated an ORF whose function remains uncertain. There are 15 residues in the CDR3. V shed 5 bases, J shed 6 bases, and the junction held 11 bases outside the gene matches. The CDR3 DNA reads TGCGCCAGCAGTAAAAAAGGACAGGGAGGTTCTGAAGCTTTCTTT. Encoded protein: CASSKKGQGGSEAFF.

This clone was found a few times. The gene calls are TRBV28 and TRBJ2-7; D possibly corresponds to TRBD2 (6 bases). Germline lookup yields CDR1 MDHEN and CDR2 SYDVKM. The CDR3 is made up of 14 amino acids. Trimming removed 5 bases at V and 6 bases at J, with 17 bases between. The CDR3 nucleotides are TGTGCCAGCAGTCACCCAACCCCGGGAGCCGAGCAGTACTTC. This codes for CASSHPTPGAEQYF.

The CDR3 DNA follows: TGTGCCAGCAGCATAAGACAGGGGGGCAATGAGCAGTTCTTC. Amino acids: CASSIRQGGNEQFF. The chain recombines TRBV9 with TRBJ2-1, with 9 bases fitting TRBD1. CDR1 is SGDLS and CDR2 is YYNGEE in the germline V gene. The CDR3 sequence is 14 residues long. V trimming: 4 bases; J trimming: 6 bases; junction bases outside the gene matches: 5. Filled out from reference TRBV9 and TRBJ2-1, the complete variable domain reads DSGVTQTPKHLITATGQRVTLRCSPRSGDLSVYWYQQSLDQGLQFLIQYYNGEERAKGNILERFSAQQFPDLHSELNLSSLELGDSALYFCASSIRQGGNEQFFGPGTRLTVL.

V usage is TRBV5-1 and J usage is TRBJ2-3; 8 bases agree with TRBD2. V gave up 4 bases and J gave up 6 bases; unmatched junction bases: 10. The CDR3 contains 15 residues. Germline V lookup: CDR1 SGHRS, CDR2 YFSETQ. The CDR3 DNA sequence: TGCGCCAGCAGCGCGATCGGGAGGGCCGGGGATACGCAGTATTTT. It codes for CASSAIGRAGDTQYF.

The rearrangement joins TRBV6-5 to TRBJ1-5; TRBD1 might be the D (6 bases). Germline V gene lookup returns CDR1 MNHEY and CDR2 SVGAGI. Trimming stripped 6 bases from V and 5 bases from J, with 17 bases between. This CDR3 has 15 residues. The CDR3 nucleotides are TGTGCCAGCAGCCAAGGTGGGGGCGAAGATCAGCCCCAGCATTTT. It codes for CASSQGGGEDQPQHF.

This clone occurred once. The V and J genes are TRBV6-5 and TRBJ2-5; 8 bases match TRBD2. CDR1 MNHEY and CDR2 SVGAGI come from the germline V gene. The CDR3 sequence is 14 residues long. V was clipped by 6 bases and J by 5 bases; unmatched bases: 8. CDR3 region: CASSPGLGWETQYF. CDR3 nucleotide sequence: TGTGCCAGCAGCCCGGGACTAGGCTGGGAGACCCAGTACTTC.

The chain has TRBV9 and TRBJ2-7; 9 bases map to TRBD1. The trim removed 3 bases at V and 5 bases at J, leaving 9 bases unmatched. There are 15 residues in the CDR3. Looked up from germline, CDR1 is SGDLS and CDR2 is YYNGEE. This CDR3 reads CASSGSGTGRNEQYF. The CDR3 DNA follows: TGTGCCAGCAGCGGATCCGGGACAGGGAGGAACGAGCAGTACTTC.

The gene calls are TRBV5-4 and TRBJ2-1; D ambiguous. Germline CDR1 reads SGHNT; CDR2 reads YYREEE (reference sequence). CDR3 length equals 16 residues. Trimming took 2 bases from V and 9 from J, leaving 21 bases between them. The CDR3 nucleotides are TGTGCCAGCAGCTTTCCTGCGGCTAGTTCGAATGCTGAGCAGTTCTTC. The encoded protein is CASSFPAASSNAEQFF. The variable domain in full, with the rest retrieved from reference TRBV5-4 and TRBJ2-1, is ETGVTQSPTHLIKTRGQQVTLRCSSQSGHNTVSWYQQALGQGPQFIFQYYREEENGRGNFPPRFSGLQFPNYSSELNVNALELDDSALYLCASSFPAASSNAEQFFGPGTRLTVL.

The chain joins TRBV7-3 to TRBJ2-1, with D unclear. The germline V gene has CDR1 SGHTA and CDR2 FQGTGA. The CDR3 has 15 residues. Trimming cost V 1 base and J 8 bases, with 15 bases left between them. The CDR3 sequence is CASSLNSGYWDEQFF. The CDR3 DNA sequence: TGTGCCAGCAGCTTAAACTCGGGTTACTGGGATGAGCAGTTCTTC. The complete variable domain, with remaining parts taken from reference TRBV7-3 and TRBJ2-1, reads GAGVSQTPSNKVTEKGKYVELRCDPISGHTALYWYRQSLGQGPEFLIYFQGTGAADDSGLPNDRFFAVRPEGSVSTLKIQRTERGDSAVYLCASSLNSGYWDEQFFGPGTRLTVL.

The gene calls are TRBV7-2 and TRBJ2-7; 7 positions agree with TRBD1. The J segment lost 3 bases and the V segment lost 1 base, leaving 3 bases of the junction unmatched. The CDR3 is 14 residues long. Germline V gene sequence: CDR1 SGHTA, CDR2 FQGNSA. The CDR3 region has the DNA TGTGCCAGCAGCTTAGGTGACAGGGTCTACGAGCAGTACTTC. Translating gives CASSLGDRVYEQYF.

V is TRBV5-1 and J is TRBJ2-2; 8 bases are shared with TRBD1. V dropped 4 bases and J dropped 6; count of bases not matched to a gene: 8. This CDR3 region has 15 residues. The germline V gene encodes CDR1 SGHRS and CDR2 YFSETQ. In DNA form, the CDR3 reads TGCGCCAGCAGCAGGGGACAGGACGGGGCCGGGGAGCTGTTTTTT. Amino acids: CASSRGQDGAGELFF.

This chain uses TRBV19 with TRBJ2-5; 9 bases are a match to TRBD2. The CDR3 is 15 amino acids. The V gene end was trimmed by 6 bases and the J gene end by 2 bases; junction bases not matched to a gene: 7. Germline V gene sequence: CDR1 LNHDA, CDR2 SQIVND (reference sequence). The CDR3 is CASSRQTSGQETQYF. CDR3 coding DNA: TGTGCCAGTAGCCGACAGACTAGCGGACAAGAGACCCAGTACTTC.

The rearrangement uses TRBV18 and TRBJ1-1; 7 bases are a match to TRBD1. Germline V gene sequence: CDR1 KGHSH, CDR2 LQKENI. The J segment lost 0 bases and the V segment lost 4 bases, leaving 5 bases of the junction unmatched. The CDR3 loop spans 15 amino acids. As DNA, the CDR3 is TGTGCCAGCTCACTATCCCAGGGGGTGAACACTGAAGCTTTCTTT. It translates to CASSLSQGVNTEAFF.

V is TRBV7-3 and J is TRBJ2-6, with unresolved D. CDR3 length equals 17 residues. Trimming took off 4 bases at V and 1 base at J, with 14 bases between the two ends. Germline CDR1 SGHTA, CDR2 FQGTGA. The CDR3 spells CASSSAVSLSGANVLTF. CDR3 in DNA: TGTGCCAGCAGCTCTGCGGTTTCTCTGTCTGGGGCCAACGTCCTGACTTTC.